The 7 T cell receptor beta chains given below trace back to one sample, sequenced in a study of blood T cell repertoires in COVID-19. Repertoires were generated with immunoSEQ multiplex PCR, while TCRdb's copy carries only in-frame clones and drops some. The table has 250,000 to 350,000 clones, 92% seen once. The material sequenced was PBMCs or T cells enriched from blood (not recorded which). All receptors derive from a woman aged 25 to 39 who had recovered from COVID-19.

J is TRBJ2-7 and V is TRBV14; tentative D call: TRBD1 (5 bases). CDR3 length: 15 residues. The V gene's germline CDR1 is SGHDN and CDR2 FVKESK. V lost 1 base and J 7 bases, leaving 17 bases between the germline ends. The CDR3 DNA reads TGTGCCAGCAGCCAAGGGTTAGTCCAGGGTCGGGAGCAGTACTTC. This sequence encodes CASSQGLVQGREQYF.

V usage is TRBV4-2 and J usage is TRBJ2-4; 9 bases agree with TRBD1. The germline V gene has CDR1 LGHNA and CDR2 YNFKEQ. J gave up 2 bases and V 3 bases, and 20 bases lay outside the gene matches. The CDR3 is 21 amino acids. The CDR3 loop is CASSQVYPGQGESPTKNIQYF. CDR3 bases: TGTGCCAGCAGCCAGGTCTACCCGGGACAGGGAGAGTCTCCTACCAAAAACATTCAGTACTTC.

The chain uses TRBV12-3 or TRBV12-4 and TRBJ2-7; no definite D call. The CDR3 has 11 residues. V shed 1 base and J shed 7 bases, with 5 bases lying between them. This chain's CDR3 is CASSLEAEQYF. As DNA, the CDR3 is TGTGCCAGCAGTTTAGAAGCGGAGCAGTACTTC.

This sequence joins TRBV28 and TRBJ2-7, with 7 bases that match TRBD1. In germline, CDR1 is MDHEN, CDR2 SYDVKM. V trimming: 6 bases; J trimming: 7 bases; junction bases outside the gene matches: 9. CDR3 length: 13 residues. CDR3 amino acids: CASRVEGAREQYF. DNA for the CDR3: TGTGCCAGCAGGGTCGAGGGGGCGCGTGAGCAGTACTTC.

V gene TRBV11-2 combines with J gene TRBJ1-2; D call uncertain. Trimming left V 5 bases short and J 6 bases short, with 10 bases between. CDR1 SGHAT and CDR2 FQNNGV come from the germline V gene. The length of the CDR3 is 12 residues. CDR3 protein: CASSREGDGYTF. The CDR3, as DNA: TGTGCCAGCAGCCGTGAGGGAGATGGCTACACCTTC.

This chain joins TRBV5-1 and TRBJ1-4, with D possibly TRBD1 on 5 matching bases. With 2 bases removed from V and 5 bases from J, the gap between germline ends came to 10 bases. CDR3 length: 14 amino acids. Germline CDR1 and CDR2: SGHRS and YFSETQ. CDR3 in amino acids: CASSLGRVNEKLFF. CDR3 nucleotides: TGCGCCAGCAGCTTAGGCAGGGTAAATGAAAAACTGTTTTTT.

The chain carries TRBV7-9 and TRBJ2-3, with D hard to call. V gave up 5 bases and J gave up 0 bases, with 12 bases separating them. Germline-derived CDR1 and CDR2 are SEHNR and FQNEAQ (reference sequence). CDR3 length: 15 residues. The CDR3 DNA sequence: TGTGCCAGCAGCAGAGCTAGTATGAGCACAGATACGCAGTATTTT. Translating it yields CASSRASMSTDTQYF.